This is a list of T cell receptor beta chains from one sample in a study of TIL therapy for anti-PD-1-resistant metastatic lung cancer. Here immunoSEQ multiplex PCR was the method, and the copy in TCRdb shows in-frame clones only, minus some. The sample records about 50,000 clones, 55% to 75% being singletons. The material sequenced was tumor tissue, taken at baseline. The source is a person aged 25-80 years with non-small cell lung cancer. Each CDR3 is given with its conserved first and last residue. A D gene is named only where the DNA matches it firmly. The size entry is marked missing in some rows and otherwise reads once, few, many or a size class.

CDR3 protein: CAWSPFGTGAGRRTEAFF
CDR3 DNA: TGTGCCTGGAGTCCATTCGGGACAGGGGCAGGGCGAAGGACTGAAGCTTTCTTT
D gene: TRBD1
J gene: TRBJ1-1
clone size: few
V gene: TRBV30

CDR3 protein: CASSVSPLAGGYEQYF
CDR3 DNA: TGTGCCAGCAGCGTTAGTCCCCTAGCGGGAGGTTACGAGCAGTACTTC
D gene: TRBD2
J gene: TRBJ2-7
clone size: -
V gene: TRBV9

CDR3 protein: CASIGGETGELFF
CDR3 DNA: TGTGCCAGCATTGGGGGGGAGACCGGGGAGCTGTTTTTT
D gene: TRBD2
J gene: TRBJ2-2
clone size: -
V gene: TRBV2

CDR3 protein: CASSLSLYSTINQPQHF
CDR3 DNA: TGTGCCAGCAGCTTGTCATTATACAGCACCATCAATCAGCCCCAGCATTTT
D gene: -
J gene: TRBJ1-5
clone size: few
V gene: TRBV5-6

CDR3 protein: CASSLISFPGNTGELFF
CDR3 DNA: TGTGCCAGCAGCTTAATATCTTTCCCCGGGAACACCGGGGAGCTGTTTTTT
D gene: -
J gene: TRBJ2-2
clone size: -
V gene: TRBV7-8

CDR3 protein: CASSPTSVNTGELFF
CDR3 DNA: TGTGCCAGCAGCCCGACTAGCGTAAACACCGGGGAGCTGTTTTTT
D gene: TRBD2
J gene: TRBJ2-2
clone size: -
V gene: TRBV7-9

CDR3 protein: CASSQTGPNTEAFF
CDR3 DNA: TGCGCCAGCAGCCAAACAGGGCCGAACACTGAAGCTTTCTTT
D gene: -
J gene: TRBJ1-1
clone size: few
V gene: TRBV4-1

CDR3 protein: CASSLAGLAGLSGYEQYF
CDR3 DNA: TGTGCCAGCAGCTTAGCGGGACTAGCGGGCCTTAGTGGATACGAGCAGTACTTC
D gene: TRBD2
J gene: TRBJ2-7
clone size: -
V gene: TRBV13

CDR3 protein: CASSGDSHGGNTIYF
CDR3 DNA: TGTGCCAGCAGCGGGGACAGCCATGGTGGAAACACCATATATTTT
D gene: TRBD1
J gene: TRBJ1-3
clone size: -
V gene: TRBV9

CDR3 protein: CASSRLAGGAGTDTQYF
CDR3 DNA: TGCGCCAGCAGCCGTCTAGCGGGGGGCGCAGGCACAGATACGCAGTATTTT
D gene: TRBD2
J gene: TRBJ2-3
clone size: -
V gene: TRBV5-1

CDR3 protein: CAIEGQGEIGELFF
CDR3 DNA: TGTGCCATCGAGGGACAGGGTGAGATCGGGGAGCTGTTTTTT
D gene: TRBD1
J gene: TRBJ2-2
clone size: -
V gene: TRBV2

CDR3 protein: CASSQDGTGYDEQYF
CDR3 DNA: TGCGCCAGCAGCCAAGATGGGACAGGCTATGACGAGCAGTACTTC
D gene: TRBD1
J gene: TRBJ2-7
clone size: few
V gene: TRBV4-1

CDR3 protein: CASSTTTGGDLFF
CDR3 DNA: TGTGCCAGTAGTACCACTACGGGGGGCGACCTGTTTTTT
D gene: -
J gene: TRBJ2-2
clone size: -
V gene: TRBV19

CDR3 protein: CASSPGQGYTDTQYF
CDR3 DNA: TGTGCCAGCAGCCCTGGGCAGGGCTACACAGATACGCAGTATTTT
D gene: -
J gene: TRBJ2-3
clone size: few
V gene: TRBV5-6

CDR3 protein: CASSQTTDTEAFF
CDR3 DNA: TGTGCCAGCTCACAGACGACAGACACTGAAGCTTTCTTT
D gene: -
J gene: TRBJ1-1
clone size: few
V gene: TRBV18

CDR3 protein: CASSSEGYNEQFF
CDR3 DNA: TGCGCCAGCAGTAGCGAAGGCTACAATGAGCAGTTCTTC
D gene: -
J gene: TRBJ2-1
clone size: -
V gene: TRBV5-1

CDR3 protein: CASSSRTGWGTEAFF
CDR3 DNA: TGTGCCAGCAGTTCCCGGACAGGGTGGGGCACTGAAGCTTTCTTT
D gene: TRBD1
J gene: TRBJ1-1
clone size: -
V gene: TRBV27

CDR3 protein: CASSPARGNTGELFF
CDR3 DNA: TGCGCCAGCAGCCCGGCGAGGGGAAACACCGGGGAGCTGTTTTTT
D gene: -
J gene: TRBJ2-2
clone size: -
V gene: TRBV5-1

CDR3 protein: CASRRLLPSGSYQPQHF
CDR3 DNA: TGTGCCAGTAGGAGGCTTCTTCCTTCAGGGTCATATCAGCCCCAGCATTTT
D gene: -
J gene: TRBJ1-5
clone size: few
V gene: TRBV19

CDR3 protein: CASSEVPGGPTGELFF
CDR3 DNA: TGCGCCAGCAGTGAAGTCCCCGGGGGCCCCACCGGGGAGCTGTTTTTT
D gene: -
J gene: TRBJ2-2
clone size: few
V gene: TRBV10-1

CDR3 protein: CASSFQGGLTDTQYF
CDR3 DNA: TGCGCCAGCAGCTTTCAGGGGGGCCTCACAGATACGCAGTATTTT
D gene: -
J gene: TRBJ2-3
clone size: -
V gene: TRBV5-1

CDR3 protein: CALKGDGGNQPQHF
CDR3 DNA: TGTGCCTTAAAGGGGGACGGCGGCAATCAGCCCCAGCATTTT
D gene: -
J gene: TRBJ1-5
clone size: -
V gene: TRBV30

CDR3 protein: CASSHREGGNVYEQYF
CDR3 DNA: TGTGCCAGCAGCCACCGTGAAGGGGGGAATGTTTACGAGCAGTACTTC
D gene: -
J gene: TRBJ2-7
clone size: -
V gene: TRBV14

CDR3 protein: CASRGLSNTGELFF
CDR3 DNA: TGTGCCAGCAGGGGACTATCGAACACCGGGGAGCTGTTTTTT
D gene: TRBD2
J gene: TRBJ2-2
clone size: -
V gene: TRBV6-1

CDR3 protein: CASSRDILNTEAFF
CDR3 DNA: TGCGCCAGCAGCCGTGACATTCTGAACACTGAAGCTTTCTTT
D gene: -
J gene: TRBJ1-1
clone size: -
V gene: TRBV10-1

CDR3 protein: CSVVAGQIQETQYF
CDR3 DNA: TGCAGCGTTGTTGCCGGTCAGATCCAAGAGACCCAGTACTTC
D gene: -
J gene: TRBJ2-5
clone size: -
V gene: TRBV29-1